The clone carrying this T cell receptor (beta chain) was seen at least ten times. This entry is derived from a study of regulatory T cells in long-lasting Graves disease. For TCR beta, libraries came from iRepertoire HTBI primers and Arm-PCR of CDR3 regions. Authors' data handling: Detected in the samples were about 60 TRBV and approximately 14 TRBJ segments. A single record per CDR3 protein comes from TCRdb applying MiXCR to the multiplex PCR reads. V and J calls and clone size were set by TCRdb, not the authors. Among 200,000 to 250,000 distinct CDR3 sequences listed, approximately 20% were seen once. Trimming removed 1 base at V and 10 bases at J, with 17 bases between. The germline CDR1 and CDR2 sequences are SEHNR and FQNEAQ (reference sequence). The CDR3 is 15 amino acids. The time point here: newly diagnosed GD, antithyroid drugs for less than 3 months. Extracted RNA from PBMCs served as the source of the TCR library.

The starting material was peripheral blood mononuclear cells (PBMCs), obtained at new diagnosis, from a patient treated with antithyroid drugs. The rearrangement joins TRBV7-9 to TRBJ2-1; tentatively, D is TRBD1 (6 bases). The receptor was derived from a female donor with Graves disease. Written as DNA, the CDR3 is TGTGCCAGCAGCTTAGGGACAGCCTACACGATCGAGCAGTTCTTC. Translated: CASSLGTAYTIEQFF.